This note documents a single T cell receptor (beta chain) sequence. Sequenced by immunoSEQ multiplex PCR; TCRdb stores in-frame clones only, minus some. The table has more than 90,000 clones, about 95% seen once. The CDR3 length is 16 residues. CDR1 is SGDLS and CDR2 is YYNGEE in the germline V gene. Trimming took 3 bases from V and 4 from J; bases not matched to a gene: 8. The source of the sample is a study of technical replicates of blood from a few donors. The sequenced sample was T cells isolated from PBMCs. The clonotype comes from a human donor in good health. V and J are TRBV9 and TRBJ2-1, with 9 positions matching TRBD1. This CDR3 reads CASSGPGQGGYNEQFF. Here the CDR3 DNA reads TGTGCCAGCAGCGGACCGGGACAGGGAGGATACAATGAGCAGTTCTTC.